This T cell receptor beta chain was recorded in a study of blood T cell repertoires in COVID-19. Study details: COVID-19 samples from acute and convalescent phases originated in the United States, Italy and Spain. Sample material is recorded as cDNA or gDNA derived from T cells, B-cell-depleted T cells, or PBMCs.

Authors' methods: Cell counts per sample came from amplifying reference gene primers. Assay used: immunoSEQ multiplex PCR; TCRdb lists only in-frame clones, some missing. V and J calls plus clone size are reproduced from that table; the DNA served to infer D and trimming. The sample contains roughly 88,000 clones, 65% to 90% of which appear only once. Only one count was recorded for this clone. Trimming cost V 7 bases and J 6 bases, with 18 bases left between them. Germline lookup yields CDR1 SNHLY and CDR2 FYNNEI. The CDR3 loop spans 15 amino acids. The specimen sequenced was peripheral blood. The J gene is TRBJ2-2, the V gene TRBV2, with a weak D call TRBD2 (5 bases). The TCR originated in a woman aged 80 or older with active or convalescent COVID-19. The CDR3 coding sequence is TGTGCCAGCACCATCCCCAACAGAGGGCCCGGGGAGCTGTTTTTT. Its protein is CASTIPNRGPGELFF.